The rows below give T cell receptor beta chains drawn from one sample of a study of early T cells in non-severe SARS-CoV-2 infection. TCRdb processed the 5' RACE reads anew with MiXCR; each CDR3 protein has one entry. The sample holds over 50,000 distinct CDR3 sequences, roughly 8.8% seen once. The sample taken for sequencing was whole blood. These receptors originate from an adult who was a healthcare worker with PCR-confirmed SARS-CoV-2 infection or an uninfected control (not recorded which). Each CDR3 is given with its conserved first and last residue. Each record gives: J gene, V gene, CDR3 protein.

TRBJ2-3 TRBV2 CASSWTSGGPSADTQYF
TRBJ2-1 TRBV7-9 CASSWKAGQAHNEQFF
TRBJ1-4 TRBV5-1 CASSPGRAVEKLFF
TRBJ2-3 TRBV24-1 CATSVGGYTDTQYF
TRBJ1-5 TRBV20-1 CSAPRVGNQPQHF
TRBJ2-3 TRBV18 CASSAQSTDTQYF
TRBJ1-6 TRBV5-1 CASSLNEQINSPLHF
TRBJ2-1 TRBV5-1 CASSPRAPSGDNEQFF
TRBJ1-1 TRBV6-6 CASTRQGANTEAFF
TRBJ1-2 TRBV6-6 CASSYRGGIYGYTF
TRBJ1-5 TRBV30 CAWGGPTENQPQHF
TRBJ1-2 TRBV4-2 CASSQDLGAQLSGYTF
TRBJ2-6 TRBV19 CASSPLTSGANSGANVLTF
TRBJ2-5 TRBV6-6 CASSSREAQYF
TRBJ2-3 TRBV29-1 CSVEGPGTGGLSTQYF
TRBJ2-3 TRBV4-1 CASSQSSGGTDTQYF
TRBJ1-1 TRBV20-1 CSARGGSQNTEAFF
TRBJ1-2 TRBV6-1 CATRQEANYGYTF
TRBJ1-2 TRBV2 CASSEVPGVNGYTF
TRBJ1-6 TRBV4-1 CASSQDQGQNSPLHF
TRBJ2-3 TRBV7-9 CASSPQADTQYF
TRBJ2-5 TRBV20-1 CSARGGNQETQYF
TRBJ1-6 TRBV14 CASSQDLGREGYNSPLHF
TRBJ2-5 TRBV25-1 CASNRLAEETQYF
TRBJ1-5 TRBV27 CASSVDSSSQPQHF
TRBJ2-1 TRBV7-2 CASSGSGGALTNNEQFF
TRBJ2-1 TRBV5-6 CASSIRTSGRQSSYNEQFF
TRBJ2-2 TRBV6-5 CASSLAGGANTGELFF
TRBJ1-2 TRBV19 CASRGRTIYGYTF
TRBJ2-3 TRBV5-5 CASSLWGFTDTQYF
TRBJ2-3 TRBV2 CASRRSGTSGPIADTQYF
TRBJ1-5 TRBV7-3 CASSLIEGQPQHF
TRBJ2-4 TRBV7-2 CASSLVGGQAKNIQYF
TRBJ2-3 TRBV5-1 CASGGSTDTQYF
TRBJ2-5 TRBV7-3 CASSAYGRGETQYF
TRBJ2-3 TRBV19 CASSIFKVTDTQYF
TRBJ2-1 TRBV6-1 CASSGQLPKPYNEQFF
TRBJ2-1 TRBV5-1 CASSLAGNEQFF
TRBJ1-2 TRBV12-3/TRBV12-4 CASSLYHKNGYTF
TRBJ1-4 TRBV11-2 CASSLDPTGPNEKLFF